This TCR beta chain was observed in a study of CD8 T cells in Susac syndrome. Across the whole study: When blood was collected, patients with Susac syndrome were therapy-naive, were taking corticosteroids, or were receiving intravenous immunoglobulin alone. Findings of the study overall: Individuals included in the TCR sequencing and HLA analysis were acknowledged by the study to be relatively few in number.

In the case of this clonotype: Antigen specificity is unknown.

The TEMRA cells underwent FACS enrichment, while the CD8+ and CD4+ T cells underwent negative isolation. RNA was extracted with the RNeasy kit, and a quantity of about 0.45 to 1 ug was reverse transcribed using random hexamers. MiXCR, applied by TCRdb to the immunoSEQ multiplex PCR reads, yields one record per CDR3 protein. The table lists 120,000 or so distinct CDR3 sequences, over 95% of them singletons. This TCR was recovered from a human donor with Susac syndrome. Sequencing input: CD4+ T cells from PBMCs.

CDR3 in DNA: TGTGCCAGCAGTTACTCTGGACAGCAAGGATCTGAAGCTTTCTTT. Its protein product is CASSYSGQQGSEAFF. The chain combines TRBV6-5 with TRBJ1-1; perhaps TRBD1 as D (6 bases). Trimming took 0 bases from V and 6 from J, leaving 14 bases between them. CDR3 length: 15 residues. CDR1 and CDR2 from the germline V gene are MNHEY and SVGAGI.